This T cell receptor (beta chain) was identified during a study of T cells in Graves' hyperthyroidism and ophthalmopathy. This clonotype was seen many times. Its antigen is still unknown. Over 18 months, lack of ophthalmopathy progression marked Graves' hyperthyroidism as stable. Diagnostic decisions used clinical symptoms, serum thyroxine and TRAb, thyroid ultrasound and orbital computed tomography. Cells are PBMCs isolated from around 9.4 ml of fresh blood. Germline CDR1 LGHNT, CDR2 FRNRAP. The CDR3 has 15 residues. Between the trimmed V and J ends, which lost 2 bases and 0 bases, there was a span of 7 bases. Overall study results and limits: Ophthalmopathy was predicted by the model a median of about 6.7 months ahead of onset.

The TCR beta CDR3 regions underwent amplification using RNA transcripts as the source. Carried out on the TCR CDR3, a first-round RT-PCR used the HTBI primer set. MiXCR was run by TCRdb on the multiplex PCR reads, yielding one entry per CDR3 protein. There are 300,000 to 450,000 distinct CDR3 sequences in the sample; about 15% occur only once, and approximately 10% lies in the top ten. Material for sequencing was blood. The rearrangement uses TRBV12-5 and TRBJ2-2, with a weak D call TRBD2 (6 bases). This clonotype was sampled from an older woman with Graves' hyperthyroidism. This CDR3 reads CASGLSSANTGELFF. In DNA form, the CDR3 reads TGTGCTAGTGGTTTGTCTAGCGCGAACACCGGGGAGCTGTTTTTT.